What follows are 10 T cell receptor beta chains derived from one specimen sequenced in a study of technical replicates of blood from a handful of donors (TCRdb year 2017). Libraries were built with the immunoSEQ multiplex PCR assay. Not all clones reach the TCRdb copy of this immuneACCESS table, which keeps in-frame sequences only. Checked studies attribute under half of the gap to unresolved V genes and leave the rest unexplained. Here the sample has about 70,000 clones; about nine tenths occur a single time. About 4.9% of the sample is taken by the ten largest. Material for sequencing was PBMCs. All receptors come from a human donor in good health. Some clones in this sample may be carry-over from other donors' samples.

CDR3 sequence (DNA): TGTGCCAGCAGTACCTCTTTTAGCGGGGCCCTAATGGTAGCTAGCACAGATACGCAGTATTTT. This gives the protein CASSTSFSGALMVASTDTQYF. The genes are TRBV28 and TRBJ2-3, with 8 bases matching TRBD2. The V segment lost 5 bases and the J segment 0 bases; nucleotides outside the gene matches: 22. The CDR3 runs to 21 residues. Germline loops: CDR1 MDHEN, CDR2 SYDVKM.

The chain recombines TRBV5-1 with TRBJ2-2; possible D gene TRBD1, 6 bases. From germline, CDR1 is SGHRS and CDR2 YFSETQ. The CDR3 has 15 amino acids. V was cut by 0 bases and J by 2 bases, with 8 bases left in between. DNA of the CDR3: TGCGCCAGCAGCTTGGGCAGGGGTAACACCGGGGAGCTGTTTTTT. Residues: CASSLGRGNTGELFF.

Only a few counts were recorded for this clone. The chain combines TRBV6-5 with TRBJ1-1; 8 bases are shared with TRBD1. J was trimmed by 8 bases and V by 10 bases; bases with no gene match: 15. The CDR3 is 14 residues long. Per germline, CDR1 MNHEY and CDR2 SVGAGI. CDR3 sequence: CATLDRAAESEAFF. CDR3 bases: TGTGCCACCTTGGACAGGGCGGCCGAAAGCGAAGCTTTCTTT.

The rearrangement uses TRBV9 and TRBJ1-2; TRBD1 matches 8 bases. V lost 3 bases, J lost 4 bases, and 5 bases stayed unmatched. The CDR3 consists of 14 residues. CDR1 is SGDLS, CDR2 YYNGEE, per germline. The CDR3 here is CASSADRGFYGYTF. In nucleotides, the CDR3 is TGTGCCAGCAGCGCAGACAGGGGATTCTATGGCTACACCTTC.

The chain couples TRBV18 to TRBJ1-1; 10 bases map to TRBD1. The CDR3 is 15 amino acids. V shed 5 bases and J 1 base; nucleotides not matched to a gene: 4. CDR1 KGHSH and CDR2 LQKENI come from the germline V gene. The CDR3 is CASSSWTGGNTEAFF. CDR3 nucleotides: TGTGCCAGCTCATCGTGGACAGGGGGGAACACTGAAGCTTTCTTT.

This chain links TRBV19 with TRBJ1-2, with D perhaps TRBD1 (5 bases). The CDR3 is made up of 14 amino acids. Trimming took off 5 bases at V and 2 bases at J, with 12 bases between the two ends. Germline V gene lookup returns CDR1 LNHDA and CDR2 SQIVND (reference sequence). The CDR3 nucleotides read TGTGCCAGTAGTGGGGGGAGGTTCAACTATGGCTACACCTTC. It translates to CASSGGRFNYGYTF.

The V call is TRBV29-1, the J call TRBJ2-1, with TRBD2 identical over 11 bases. The germline gives CDR1 SQVTM, CDR2 ANQGSEA. V trimming: 4 bases; J trimming: 6 bases; junction bases outside the gene matches: 2. The CDR3 is 13 residues long. DNA for the CDR3: TGCAGCGTTGTACTAGCGGGAGCCAATGAGCAGTTCTTC. Protein sequence: CSVVLAGANEQFF.

The chain uses TRBV2 and TRBJ2-1, with 14 bases identical to TRBD2. CDR1 is SNHLY and CDR2 is FYNNEI in the germline V gene. V lost 6 bases, J lost 9 bases, and 7 bases stayed unmatched. The CDR3 runs to 15 residues. The CDR3 loop is CASRKTSGGAVEQFF. The CDR3 coding sequence is TGTGCCAGCAGAAAGACTAGCGGGGGGGCCGTTGAGCAGTTCTTC.

The V gene is TRBV6-1, the J gene TRBJ1-2, with a tentative D call TRBD1 (6 bases). The germline gives CDR1 MNHNS, CDR2 SASEGT. The V gene lost 0 bases and the J gene lost 4 bases, with 9 bases spanning the gap. The CDR3 is 14 amino acids. CDR3 in amino acids: CASSEATGIYGYTF. The DNA for the CDR3 is TGTGCCAGCAGTGAAGCGACAGGCATCTATGGCTACACCTTC.

The V gene is TRBV25-1, the J gene TRBJ1-2; D gene unclear. The CDR3 contains 15 residues. V was cut by 4 bases and J by 0 bases, with 12 bases left in between. Germline V gene data show CDR1 as MGHDK and CDR2 as SYGVNS. CDR3 loop: CASSGGRQANYGYTF. The CDR3 region has the DNA TGTGCCAGCAGTGGTGGGAGGCAGGCTAACTATGGCTACACCTTC.